Listed here are 3 T cell receptor beta chains from one sample, sequenced in a study of blood T cell repertoires in COVID-19. The table came from immunoSEQ multiplex PCR; TCRdb's copy has only in-frame clones and leaves some out. The sample has a few hundred thousand clones; 65% to 90% are singletons. The material sequenced was PBMCs or T cells enriched from blood (not recorded which). The receptors derive from a woman between 25 and 40 years old who had been exposed to COVID-19.

The V call is TRBV11-2, the J call TRBJ2-1; tentative D call: TRBD1 (7 bases). The CDR3 runs to 14 residues. The V gene's germline CDR1 is SGHAT and CDR2 FQNNGV. The V gene lost 5 bases and the J gene lost 7 bases, with 15 bases spanning the gap. The CDR3 nucleotides read TGTGCCAGCAGCCGACAGGCAGGGGGGAATGAGCAGTTCTTC. Amino acids: CASSRQAGGNEQFF.

V is TRBV19 and J is TRBJ2-2, with TRBD1 matching 9 bases. V dropped 6 bases and J dropped 2; count of bases not matched to a gene: 10. Germline CDR1 reads LNHDA; CDR2 reads SQIVND (reference sequence). The CDR3 consists of 17 residues. The CDR3 sequence is CASSLTGTGFNTGELFF. CDR3 in DNA: TGTGCCAGTAGCCTAACCGGGACAGGGTTTAACACCGGGGAGCTGTTTTTT. Based on the CDR3 plus reference TRBV19 and TRBJ2-2, the full variable domain is DGGITQSPKYLFRKEGQNVTLSCEQNLNHDAMYWYRQDPGQGLRLIYYSQIVNDFQKGDIAEGYSVSREKKESFPLTVTSAQKNPTAFYLCASSLTGTGFNTGELFFGEGSRLTVL.

The chain is built from TRBV2 and TRBJ2-1; TRBD2 matches 9 bases. With 7 bases clipped from V and 8 bases from J, the junction kept 9 bases outside the gene matches. CDR3 length: 14 residues. Germline V gives CDR1 SNHLY, CDR2 FYNNEI. As DNA, the CDR3 is TGTGCCAGCAAACTAGCGGGCCAACGAGATGAGCAGTTCTTC. It codes for CASKLAGQRDEQFF. The full variable domain, its missing parts supplied by reference TRBV2 and TRBJ2-1, is EPEVTQTPSHQVTQMGQEVILRCVPISNHLYFYWYRQILGQKVEFLVSFYNNEISEKSEIFDDQFSVERPDGSNFTLKIRSTKLEDSAMYFCASKLAGQRDEQFFGPGTRLTVL.